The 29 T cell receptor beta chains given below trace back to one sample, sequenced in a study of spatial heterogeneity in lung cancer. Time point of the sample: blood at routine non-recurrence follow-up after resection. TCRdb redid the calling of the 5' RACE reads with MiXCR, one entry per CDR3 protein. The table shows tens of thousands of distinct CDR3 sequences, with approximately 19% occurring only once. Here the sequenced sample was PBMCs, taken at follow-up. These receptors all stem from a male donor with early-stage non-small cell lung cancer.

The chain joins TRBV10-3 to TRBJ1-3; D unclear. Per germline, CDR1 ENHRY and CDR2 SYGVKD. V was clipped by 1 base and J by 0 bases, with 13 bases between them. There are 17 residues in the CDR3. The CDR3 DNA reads TGTGCCATCAGTGAGTTGAACAGTAGAAGCTCTGGAAACACCATATATTTT. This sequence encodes CAISELNSRSSGNTIYF.

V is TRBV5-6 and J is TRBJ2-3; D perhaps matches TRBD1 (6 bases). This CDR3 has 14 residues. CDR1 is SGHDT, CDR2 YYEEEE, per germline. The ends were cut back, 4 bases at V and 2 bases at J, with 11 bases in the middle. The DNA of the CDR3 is TGTGCCAGCAGCCTATGGACAGACACAGATACGCAGTATTTT. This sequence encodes CASSLWTDTDTQYF.

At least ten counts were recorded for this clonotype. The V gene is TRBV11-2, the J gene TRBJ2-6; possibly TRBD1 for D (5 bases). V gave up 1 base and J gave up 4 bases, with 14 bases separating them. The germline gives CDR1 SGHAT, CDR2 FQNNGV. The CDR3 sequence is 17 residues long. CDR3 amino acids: CASSLAPQGSGANVLTF. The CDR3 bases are TGTGCCAGCAGCTTAGCCCCTCAGGGATCCGGGGCCAACGTCCTGACTTTC.

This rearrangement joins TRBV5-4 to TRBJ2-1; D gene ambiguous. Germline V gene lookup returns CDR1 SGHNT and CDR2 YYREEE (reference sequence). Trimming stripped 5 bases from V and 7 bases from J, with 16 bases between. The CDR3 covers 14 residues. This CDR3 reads CASSRPRQGNEQFF. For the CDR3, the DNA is TGTGCCAGCAGTCGACCGCGACAAGGGAATGAGCAGTTCTTC.

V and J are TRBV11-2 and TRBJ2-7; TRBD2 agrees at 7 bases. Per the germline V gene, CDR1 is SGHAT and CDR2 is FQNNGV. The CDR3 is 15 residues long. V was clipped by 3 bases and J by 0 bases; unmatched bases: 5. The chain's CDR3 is CASSFGEGSSYEQYF. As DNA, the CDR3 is TGTGCCAGCAGCTTCGGGGAGGGTAGCTCCTACGAGCAGTACTTC.

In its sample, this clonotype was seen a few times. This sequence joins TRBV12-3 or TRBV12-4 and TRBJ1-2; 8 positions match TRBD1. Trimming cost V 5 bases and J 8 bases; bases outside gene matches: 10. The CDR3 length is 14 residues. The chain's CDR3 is CASSATGAHSGYTF. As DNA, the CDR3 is TGTGCCAGCAGTGCGACAGGGGCCCACAGCGGCTACACCTTC.

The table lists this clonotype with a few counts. The CDR3: CASSLGLNQLFF. Here the CDR3 DNA reads TGTGCCAGCAGCTTAGGCTTGAATCAGCTGTTTTTT. This chain joins TRBV7-2 and TRBJ1-4; no definite D call. Trimming stripped 1 base from V and 14 bases from J, with 11 bases between. The germline gives CDR1 SGHTA, CDR2 FQGNSA. The CDR3 contains 12 residues.

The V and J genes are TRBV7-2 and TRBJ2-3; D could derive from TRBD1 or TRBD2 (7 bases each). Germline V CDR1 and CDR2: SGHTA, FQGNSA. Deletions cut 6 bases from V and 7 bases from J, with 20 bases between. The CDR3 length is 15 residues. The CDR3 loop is CASSGRGRDLNTQYF. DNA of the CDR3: TGTGCCAGCAGTGGGAGGGGGCGCGATTTGAATACGCAGTATTTT.

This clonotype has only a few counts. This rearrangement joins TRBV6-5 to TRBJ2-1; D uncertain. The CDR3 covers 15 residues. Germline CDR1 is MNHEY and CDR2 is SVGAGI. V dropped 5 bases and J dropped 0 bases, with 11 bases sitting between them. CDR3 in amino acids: CASSLSFSSYNEQFF. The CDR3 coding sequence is TGTGCCAGCAGTCTTAGCTTCAGCTCCTACAATGAGCAGTTCTTC.

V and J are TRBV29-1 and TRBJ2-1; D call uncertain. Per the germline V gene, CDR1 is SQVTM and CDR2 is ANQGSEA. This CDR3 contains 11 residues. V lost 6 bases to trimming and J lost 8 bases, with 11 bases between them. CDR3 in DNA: TGCAGCGTCCCAGTTCTGGATGAGCAGTTCTTC. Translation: CSVPVLDEQFF.

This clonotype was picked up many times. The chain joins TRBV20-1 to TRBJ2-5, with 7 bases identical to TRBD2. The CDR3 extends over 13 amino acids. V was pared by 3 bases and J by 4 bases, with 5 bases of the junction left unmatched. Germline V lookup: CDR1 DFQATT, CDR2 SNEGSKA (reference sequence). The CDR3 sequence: CSASMERGETQYF. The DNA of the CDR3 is TGCAGTGCTAGTATGGAGCGGGGAGAGACCCAGTACTTC.

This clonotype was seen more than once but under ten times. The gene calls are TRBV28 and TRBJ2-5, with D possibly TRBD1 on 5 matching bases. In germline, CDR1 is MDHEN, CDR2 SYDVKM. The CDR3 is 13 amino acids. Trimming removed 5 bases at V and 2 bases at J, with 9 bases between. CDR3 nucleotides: TGTGCCAGCAGTGGGGCGCCTCAAGAGACCCAGTACTTC. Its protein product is CASSGAPQETQYF.

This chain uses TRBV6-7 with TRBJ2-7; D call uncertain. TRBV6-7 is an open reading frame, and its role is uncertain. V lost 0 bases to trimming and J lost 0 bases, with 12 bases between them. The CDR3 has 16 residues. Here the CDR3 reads CASSYSPESYSYEQYF. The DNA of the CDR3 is TGTGCCAGCAGTTACTCCCCCGAGTCTTACTCCTACGAGCAGTACTTC.

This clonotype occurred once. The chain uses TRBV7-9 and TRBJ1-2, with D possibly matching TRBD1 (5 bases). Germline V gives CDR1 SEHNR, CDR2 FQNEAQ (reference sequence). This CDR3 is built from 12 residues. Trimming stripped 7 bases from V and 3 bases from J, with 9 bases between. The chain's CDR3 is CASTRVDYGYTF. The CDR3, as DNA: TGTGCCAGCACCAGGGTAGACTATGGCTACACCTTC.

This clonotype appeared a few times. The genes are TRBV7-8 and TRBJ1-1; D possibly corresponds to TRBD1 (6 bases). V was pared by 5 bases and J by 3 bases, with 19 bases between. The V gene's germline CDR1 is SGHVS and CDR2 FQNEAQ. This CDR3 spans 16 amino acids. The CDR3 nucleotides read TGTGCCAGCAGCCGGGGGCGGATCCCCGGATACACTGAAGCTTTCTTT. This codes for CASSRGRIPGYTEAFF.

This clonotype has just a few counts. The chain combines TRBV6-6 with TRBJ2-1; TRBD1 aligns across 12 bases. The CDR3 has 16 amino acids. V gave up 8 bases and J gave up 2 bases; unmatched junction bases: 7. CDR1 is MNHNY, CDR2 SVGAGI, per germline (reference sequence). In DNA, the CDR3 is TGTGCCAGCGGGGACAGGGGGCGGTACGCCTACAATGAGCAGTTCTTC. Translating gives CASGDRGRYAYNEQFF.

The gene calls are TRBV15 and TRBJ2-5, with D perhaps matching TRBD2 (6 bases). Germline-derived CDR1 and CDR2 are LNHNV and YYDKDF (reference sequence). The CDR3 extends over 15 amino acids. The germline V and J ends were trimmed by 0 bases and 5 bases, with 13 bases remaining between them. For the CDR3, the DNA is TGTGCCACCAGCAGAGATCCTGGGGAGGAGGAGACCCAGTACTTC. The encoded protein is CATSRDPGEEETQYF.

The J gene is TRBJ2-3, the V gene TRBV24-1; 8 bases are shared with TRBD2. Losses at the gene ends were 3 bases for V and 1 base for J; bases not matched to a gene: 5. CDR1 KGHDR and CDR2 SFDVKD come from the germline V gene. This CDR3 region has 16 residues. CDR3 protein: CATSDPTGGGTDTQYF. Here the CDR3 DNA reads TGTGCCACCAGTGATCCGACGGGGGGGGGCACAGATACGCAGTATTTT.

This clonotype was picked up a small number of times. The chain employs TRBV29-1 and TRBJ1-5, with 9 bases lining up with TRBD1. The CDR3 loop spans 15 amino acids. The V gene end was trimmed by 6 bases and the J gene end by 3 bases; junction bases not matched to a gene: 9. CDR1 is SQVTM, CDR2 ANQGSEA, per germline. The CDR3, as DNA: TGCAGCGTACAGACCGGGACAGGGATCAATCAGCCCCAGCATTTT. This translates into CSVQTGTGINQPQHF.

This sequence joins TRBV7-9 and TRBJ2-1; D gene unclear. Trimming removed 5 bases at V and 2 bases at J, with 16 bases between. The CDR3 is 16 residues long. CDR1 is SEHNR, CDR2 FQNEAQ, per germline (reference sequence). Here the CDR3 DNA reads TGTGCCAGCAGCCCAAGTGGTGTGGGCCCCTACAATGAGCAGTTCTTC. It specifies CASSPSGVGPYNEQFF. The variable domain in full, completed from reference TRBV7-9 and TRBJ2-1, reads DTGVSQNPRHKITKRGQNVTFRCDPISEHNRLYWYRQTLGQGPEFLTYFQNEAQLEKSRLLSDRFSAERPKGSFSTLEIQRTEQGDSAMYLCASSPSGVGPYNEQFFGPGTRLTVL.

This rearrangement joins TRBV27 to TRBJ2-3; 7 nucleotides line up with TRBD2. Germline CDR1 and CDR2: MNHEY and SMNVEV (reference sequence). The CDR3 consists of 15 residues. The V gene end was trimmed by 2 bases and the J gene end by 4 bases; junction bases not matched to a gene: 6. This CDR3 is CASSLLAGVPDTQYF. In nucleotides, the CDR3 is TGTGCCAGCAGTTTACTGGCGGGAGTACCAGATACGCAGTATTTT.

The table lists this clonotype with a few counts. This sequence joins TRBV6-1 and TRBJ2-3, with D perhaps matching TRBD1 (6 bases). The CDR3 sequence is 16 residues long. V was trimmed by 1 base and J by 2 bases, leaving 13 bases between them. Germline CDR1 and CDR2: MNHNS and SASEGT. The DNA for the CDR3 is TGTGCCAGCAGTGAAGTGGGCAGGGGCCTCACAGATACGCAGTATTTT. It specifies CASSEVGRGLTDTQYF.

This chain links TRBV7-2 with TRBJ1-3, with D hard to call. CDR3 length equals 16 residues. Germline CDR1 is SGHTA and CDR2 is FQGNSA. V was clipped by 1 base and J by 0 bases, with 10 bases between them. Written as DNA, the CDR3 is TGTGCCAGCAGCTTAGATGCGGGGTTCTCTGGAAACACCATATATTTT. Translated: CASSLDAGFSGNTIYF.

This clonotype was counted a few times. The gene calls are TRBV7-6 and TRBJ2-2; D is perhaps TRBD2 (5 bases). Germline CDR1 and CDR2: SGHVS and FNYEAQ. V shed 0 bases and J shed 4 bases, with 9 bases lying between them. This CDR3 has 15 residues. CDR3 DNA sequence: TGTGCCAGCAGCTTAGCGTTGACTACCACCGGGGAGCTGTTTTTT. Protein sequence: CASSLALTTTGELFF.

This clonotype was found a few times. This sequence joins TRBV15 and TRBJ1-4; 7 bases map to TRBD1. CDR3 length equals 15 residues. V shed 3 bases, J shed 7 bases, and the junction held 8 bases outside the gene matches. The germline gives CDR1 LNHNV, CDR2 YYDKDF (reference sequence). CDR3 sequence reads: CATSRTGNLAEKLFF. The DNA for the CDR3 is TGTGCCACCAGCAGGACAGGGAACCTTGCTGAAAAACTGTTTTTT. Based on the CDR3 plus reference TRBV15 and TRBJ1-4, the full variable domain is DAMVIQNPRYQVTQFGKPVTLSCSQTLNHNVMYWYQQKSSQAPKLLFHYYDKDFNNEADTPDNFQSRRPNTSFCFLDIRSPGLGDTAMYLCATSRTGNLAEKLFFGSGTQLSVL.

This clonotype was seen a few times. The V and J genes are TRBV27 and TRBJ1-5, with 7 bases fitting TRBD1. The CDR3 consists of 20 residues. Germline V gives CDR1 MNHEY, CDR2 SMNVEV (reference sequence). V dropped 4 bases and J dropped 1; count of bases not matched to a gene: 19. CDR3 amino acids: CASSSNRGGFNGRSNQPQHF. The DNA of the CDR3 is TGTGCCAGCAGTTCAAACAGGGGAGGGTTTAATGGGAGAAGCAATCAGCCCCAGCATTTT.

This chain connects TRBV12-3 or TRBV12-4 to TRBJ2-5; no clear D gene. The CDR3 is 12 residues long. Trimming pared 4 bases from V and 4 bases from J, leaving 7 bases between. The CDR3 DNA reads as TGTGCCAGCAGTTCCACAATAGAGACCCAGTACTTC. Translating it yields CASSSTIETQYF.

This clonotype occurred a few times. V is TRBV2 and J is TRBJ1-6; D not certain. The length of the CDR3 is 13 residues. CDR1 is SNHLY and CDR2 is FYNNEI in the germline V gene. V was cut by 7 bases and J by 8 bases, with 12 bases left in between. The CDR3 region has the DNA TGTGCCAGCACGGTTACGATCGATTCACCCCTCCACTTT. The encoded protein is CASTVTIDSPLHF.

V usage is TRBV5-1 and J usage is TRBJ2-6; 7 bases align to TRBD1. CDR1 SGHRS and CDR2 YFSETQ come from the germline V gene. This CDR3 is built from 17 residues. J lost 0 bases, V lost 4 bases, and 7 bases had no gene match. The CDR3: CASSGNRGDSGANVLTF. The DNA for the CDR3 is TGCGCCAGCAGCGGGAACAGGGGCGACTCTGGGGCCAACGTCCTGACTTTC.